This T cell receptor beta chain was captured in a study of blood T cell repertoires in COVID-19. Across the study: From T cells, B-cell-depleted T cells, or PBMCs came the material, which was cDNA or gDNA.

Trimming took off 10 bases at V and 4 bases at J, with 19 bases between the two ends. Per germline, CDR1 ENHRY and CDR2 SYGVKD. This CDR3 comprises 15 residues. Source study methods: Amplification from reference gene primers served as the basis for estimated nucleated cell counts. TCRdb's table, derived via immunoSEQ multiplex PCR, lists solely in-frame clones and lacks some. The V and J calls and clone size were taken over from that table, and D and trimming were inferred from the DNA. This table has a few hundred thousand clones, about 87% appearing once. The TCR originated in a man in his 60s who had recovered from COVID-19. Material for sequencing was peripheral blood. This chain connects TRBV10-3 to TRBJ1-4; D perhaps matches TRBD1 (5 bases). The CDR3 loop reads CATREGARLNEKLFF. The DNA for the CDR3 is TGTGCCACCCGCGAAGGGGCGCGCCTTAATGAAAAACTGTTTTTT.